This TCR beta chain appears in the sequencing data of a study of blood T cells in healthy people across ages. V gave up 0 bases and J gave up 7 bases, with 19 bases separating them. This CDR3 has 17 amino acids. For the second PCR, which ran for 7 to 11 cycles, a sample-barcoded 5' primer and a J-beta primer mix were used. A single record per CDR3 protein comes from TCRdb applying MiXCR to the 5' RACE reads. In the table there are 1.5 million to 1.8 million distinct CDR3 sequences, approximately 42% of which are singletons. Findings of the study overall: Reliance upon unsorted PBMCs precluded definitive naive versus antigen-experienced comparison.

A note on this clonotype: What it recognizes is unknown.

The source of this sequence is a woman aged 18-29 years in good health. Source material: blood. The chain has TRBV12-3 or TRBV12-4 and TRBJ1-5, with D unclear. DNA for the CDR3: TGTGCCAGCAGTTTAGCCACCGGCACCCGGGCGCCACAGCCCCAGCATTTT. Amino acids: CASSLATGTRAPQPQHF.